This TCR beta chain originates from a study of T cells in localized non-small cell lung cancer. Unmatched junction bases numbered 4, after V lost 0 bases and J lost 0 bases. Germline V CDR1 and CDR2: SGDLS, YYNGEE. The length of the CDR3 is 17 residues. Broader study findings: Higher blood T cell density tracked longer overall survival. The study detected a median 57 of the top 100 tumor clones in adjacent lung.

In the case of this clone: Antigen: not known. Other DNA sequences from this sample encode an identical CDR3 as well.

Method: immunoSEQ multiplex PCR; TCRdb's copy keeps in-frame clones and lacks some. The sample holds about 40,000 clones, around 88% seen once. Sequenced material: peripheral blood, taken before any cancer treatment. The rearrangement joins TRBV9 to TRBJ1-3, with 9 bases identical to TRBD1. This clonotype was sampled from a man between 40 and 75 years old with stage I lung adenocarcinoma. The CDR3 protein is CASSVEGQGISGNTIYF. The CDR3 coding sequence is TGTGCCAGCAGCGTAGAGGGACAGGGTATCTCTGGAAACACCATATATTTT.